The T cell receptor (beta chain) under discussion was sequenced for a study of response to subunit inactivated influenza vaccine. J was trimmed by 5 bases and V by 3 bases; bases with no gene match: 7. The CDR3 has 13 amino acids. From germline, CDR1 is DFQATT and CDR2 SNEGSKA (reference sequence). Findings and caveats of the study: Researchers suggested that each seasonal influenza vaccination recruits few new T cells.

This clonotype has more than one count but fewer than ten. The target antigen is unknown. TCRdb independently ran MiXCR on the RT-PCR reads; one entry per CDR3 protein. The sample records around 250,000 distinct CDR3 sequences, 12% being singletons. V usage is TRBV20-1 and J usage is TRBJ2-7; 7 bases are shared with TRBD2. Specimen: non-naive T cells sorted from PBMCs, collected around 15 days before vaccination. The receptor's source is a man aged 45-65 years who received an inactivated influenza vaccine. CDR3 nucleotides: TGCAGTGCTAGCCCCGGGACTAACGACGAGCAGTACTTC. This encodes CSASPGTNDEQYF.